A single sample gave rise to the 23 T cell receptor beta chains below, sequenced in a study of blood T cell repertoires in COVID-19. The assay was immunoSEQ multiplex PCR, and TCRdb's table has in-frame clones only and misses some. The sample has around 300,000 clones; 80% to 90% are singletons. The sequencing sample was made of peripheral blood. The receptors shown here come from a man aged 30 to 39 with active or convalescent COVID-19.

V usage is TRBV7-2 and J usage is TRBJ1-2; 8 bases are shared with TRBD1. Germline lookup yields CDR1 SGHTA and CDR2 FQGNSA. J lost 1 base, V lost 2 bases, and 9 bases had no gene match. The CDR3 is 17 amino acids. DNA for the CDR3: TGTGCCAGCAGCTTATCCCGGACAGGGAGAAATAACTATGGCTACACCTTC. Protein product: CASSLSRTGRNNYGYTF.

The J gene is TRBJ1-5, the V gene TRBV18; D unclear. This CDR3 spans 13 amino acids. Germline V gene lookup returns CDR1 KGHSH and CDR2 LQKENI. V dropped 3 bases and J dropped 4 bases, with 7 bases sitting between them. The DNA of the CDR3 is TGTGCCAGCTCACCGGCTCGTAATCAGCCCCAGCATTTT. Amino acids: CASSPARNQPQHF.

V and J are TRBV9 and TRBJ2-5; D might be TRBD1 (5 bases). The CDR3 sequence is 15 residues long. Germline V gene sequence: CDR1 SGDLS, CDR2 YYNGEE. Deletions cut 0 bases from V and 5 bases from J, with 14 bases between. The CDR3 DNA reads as TGTGCCAGCAGCGTAGCCGGCAGGGCGGTGGAGACCCAGTACTTC. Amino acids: CASSVAGRAVETQYF.

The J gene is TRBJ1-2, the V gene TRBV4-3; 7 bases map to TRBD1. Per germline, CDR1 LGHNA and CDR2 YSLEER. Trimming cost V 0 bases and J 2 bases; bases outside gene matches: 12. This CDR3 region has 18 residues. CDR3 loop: CASSQDRLGRGQNYGYTF. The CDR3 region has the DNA TGCGCCAGCAGCCAAGATCGATTGGGTAGGGGACAGAACTATGGCTACACCTTC.

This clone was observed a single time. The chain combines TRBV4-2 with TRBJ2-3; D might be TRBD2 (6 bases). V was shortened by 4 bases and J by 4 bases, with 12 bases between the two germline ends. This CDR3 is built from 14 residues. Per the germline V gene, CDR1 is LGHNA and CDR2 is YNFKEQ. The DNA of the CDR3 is TGTGCCAGCAGCCCTGCGGGGAGTCCAGATACGCAGTATTTT. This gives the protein CASSPAGSPDTQYF.

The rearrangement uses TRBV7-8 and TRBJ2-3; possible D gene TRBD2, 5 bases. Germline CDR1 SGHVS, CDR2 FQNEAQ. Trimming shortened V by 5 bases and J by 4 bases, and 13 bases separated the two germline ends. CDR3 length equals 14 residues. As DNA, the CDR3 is TGTGCCAGCAGCCTCGGGATCGGGGCAGATACGCAGTATTTT. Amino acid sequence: CASSLGIGADTQYF.

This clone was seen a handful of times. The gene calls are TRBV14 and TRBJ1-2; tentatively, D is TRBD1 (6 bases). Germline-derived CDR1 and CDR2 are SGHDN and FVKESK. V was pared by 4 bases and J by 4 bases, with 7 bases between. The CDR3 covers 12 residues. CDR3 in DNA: TGTGCCAGCAGCCCAGGGGTCTATGGCTACACCTTC. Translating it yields CASSPGVYGYTF.

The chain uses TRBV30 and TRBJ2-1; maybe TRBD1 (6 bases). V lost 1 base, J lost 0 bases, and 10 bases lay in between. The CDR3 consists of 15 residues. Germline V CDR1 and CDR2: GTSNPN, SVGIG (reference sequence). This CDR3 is CAWSAGVSSYNEQFF. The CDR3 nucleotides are TGTGCCTGGAGTGCAGGGGTAAGCTCCTACAATGAGCAGTTCTTC.

DNA for the CDR3: TGCGCCAGCAGCCAAGATCGAGGTCAGGGAGATACGCAGTATTTT. Its protein is CASSQDRGQGDTQYF. The chain combines TRBV4-1 with TRBJ2-3; possibly TRBD1 for D (5 bases). Germline V gives CDR1 MGHRA, CDR2 YSYEKL. The CDR3 contains 15 residues. V shed 0 bases and J shed 5 bases, with 12 bases lying between them.

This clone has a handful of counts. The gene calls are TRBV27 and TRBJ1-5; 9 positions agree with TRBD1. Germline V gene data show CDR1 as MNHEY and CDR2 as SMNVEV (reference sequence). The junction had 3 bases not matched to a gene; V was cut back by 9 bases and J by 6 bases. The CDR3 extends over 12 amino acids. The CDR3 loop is CASKTGGQPQHF. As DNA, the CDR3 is TGTGCCAGTAAGACAGGGGGTCAGCCCCAGCATTTT.

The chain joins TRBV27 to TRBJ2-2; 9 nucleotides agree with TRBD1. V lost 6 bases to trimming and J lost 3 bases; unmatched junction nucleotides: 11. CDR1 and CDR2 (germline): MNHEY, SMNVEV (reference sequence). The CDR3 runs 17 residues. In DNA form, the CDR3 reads TGTGCCAGCAGGCTTTCCGGGACAGGGCCCCACACCGGGGAGCTGTTTTTT. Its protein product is CASRLSGTGPHTGELFF.

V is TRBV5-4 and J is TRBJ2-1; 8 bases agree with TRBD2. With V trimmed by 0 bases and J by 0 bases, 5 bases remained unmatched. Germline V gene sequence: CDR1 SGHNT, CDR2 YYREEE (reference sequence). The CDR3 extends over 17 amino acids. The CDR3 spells CASSLGSSGPSYNEQFF. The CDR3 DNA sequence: TGTGCCAGCAGCTTGGGATCTAGCGGGCCCTCCTACAATGAGCAGTTCTTC.

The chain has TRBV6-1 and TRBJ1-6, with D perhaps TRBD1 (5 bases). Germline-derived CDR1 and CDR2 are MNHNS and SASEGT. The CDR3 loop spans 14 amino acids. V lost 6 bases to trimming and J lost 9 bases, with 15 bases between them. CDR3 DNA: TGTGCCAGCAGCCCGGGGGTCAGTCGTTCACCCCTCCACTTT. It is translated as CASSPGVSRSPLHF.

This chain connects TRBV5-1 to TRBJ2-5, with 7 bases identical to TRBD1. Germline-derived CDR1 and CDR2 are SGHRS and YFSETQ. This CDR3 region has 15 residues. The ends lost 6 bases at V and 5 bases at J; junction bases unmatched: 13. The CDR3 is CASTLTGLGLETQYF. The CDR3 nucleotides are TGCGCCAGCACCCTGACAGGGCTAGGGCTCGAGACCCAGTACTTC.

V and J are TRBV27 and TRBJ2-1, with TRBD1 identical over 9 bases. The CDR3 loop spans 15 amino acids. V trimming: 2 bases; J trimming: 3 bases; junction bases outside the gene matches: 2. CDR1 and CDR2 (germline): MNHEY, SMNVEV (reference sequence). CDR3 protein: CASSLGTGLYNEQFF. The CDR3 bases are TGTGCCAGCAGTTTAGGGACAGGGCTCTACAATGAGCAGTTCTTC.

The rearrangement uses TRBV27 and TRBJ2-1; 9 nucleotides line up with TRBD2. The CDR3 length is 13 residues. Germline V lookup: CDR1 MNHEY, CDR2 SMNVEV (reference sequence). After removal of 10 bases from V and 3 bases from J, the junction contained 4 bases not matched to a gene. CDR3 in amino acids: CATGLALYNEQFF. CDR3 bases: TGTGCCACCGGACTAGCGCTCTACAATGAGCAGTTCTTC.

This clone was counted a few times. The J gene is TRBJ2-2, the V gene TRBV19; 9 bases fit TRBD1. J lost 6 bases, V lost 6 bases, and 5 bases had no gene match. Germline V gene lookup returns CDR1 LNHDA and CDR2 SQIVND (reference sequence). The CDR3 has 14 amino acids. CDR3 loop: CASSPRTGAGELFF. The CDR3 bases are TGTGCCAGTAGCCCCCGGACAGGGGCCGGGGAGCTGTTTTTT.

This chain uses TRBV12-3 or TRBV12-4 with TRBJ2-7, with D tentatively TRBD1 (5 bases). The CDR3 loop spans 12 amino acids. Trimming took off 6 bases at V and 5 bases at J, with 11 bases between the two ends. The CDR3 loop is CASSGHVDEQYF. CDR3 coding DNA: TGTGCCAGCAGCGGACATGTGGACGAGCAGTACTTC.

CDR3 coding DNA: TGTGCCAGCAGTCCAAGGACAGGGACTTATGGTGAAGGCTACACCTTC. Amino acids: CASSPRTGTYGEGYTF. This sequence joins TRBV28 and TRBJ1-2; 8 nucleotides line up with TRBD1. Looked up from germline, CDR1 is MDHEN and CDR2 is SYDVKM. This CDR3 has 16 residues. The trim removed 5 bases at V and 8 bases at J, leaving 16 bases unmatched.

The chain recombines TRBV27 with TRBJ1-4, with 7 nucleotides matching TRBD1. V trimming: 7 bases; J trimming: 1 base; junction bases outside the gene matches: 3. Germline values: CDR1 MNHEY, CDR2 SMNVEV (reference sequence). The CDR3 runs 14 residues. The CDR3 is CASKRTGTNEKLFF. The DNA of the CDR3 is TGTGCCAGCAAACGGACAGGAACTAATGAAAAACTGTTTTTT.

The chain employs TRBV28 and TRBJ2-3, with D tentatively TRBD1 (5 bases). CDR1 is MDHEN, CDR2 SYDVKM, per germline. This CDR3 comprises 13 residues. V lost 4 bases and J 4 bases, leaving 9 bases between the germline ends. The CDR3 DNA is TGTGCCAGCAGTTCTTCCAGGGCAGATACGCAGTATTTT. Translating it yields CASSSSRADTQYF.

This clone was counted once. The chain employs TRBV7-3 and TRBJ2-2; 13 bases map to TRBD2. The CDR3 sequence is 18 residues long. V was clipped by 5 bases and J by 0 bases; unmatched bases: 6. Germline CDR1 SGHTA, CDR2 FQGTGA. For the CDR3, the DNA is TGTGCCAGCAGCCCACTAGCGGGAGGGCCAGCGAACACCGGGGAGCTGTTTTTT. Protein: CASSPLAGGPANTGELFF.

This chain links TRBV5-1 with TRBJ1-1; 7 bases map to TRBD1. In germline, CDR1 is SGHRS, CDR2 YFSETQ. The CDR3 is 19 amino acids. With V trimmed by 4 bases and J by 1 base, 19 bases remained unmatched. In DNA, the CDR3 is TGCGCCAGCAGCACCCAGGGCAGGGGGTTTGGAAAAGGGAACACTGAAGCTTTCTTT. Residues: CASSTQGRGFGKGNTEAFF.